This TCR beta chain was captured in a study of Ad26.COV2.S vaccination and SARS-CoV-2 variants. There are 16 residues in the CDR3. The ends were cut back, 0 bases at V and 0 bases at J, with 10 bases in the middle. Germline CDR1 reads SEHNR; CDR2 reads FQNEAQ (reference sequence). This table comes from immunoSEQ multiplex PCR, and its TCRdb copy is limited to in-frame clones, with some not included. The sample lists about 400,000 clones, around 92% occurring once. Treatment in this sample: 15 to 20 received Ad26.COV2.S at low or high dose, single or two shots; roughly five received placebo; per-sample allocation not given. It was on day 63 after the first vaccine or placebo injection that samples were taken.

The chain has TRBV7-9 and TRBJ2-3, with D uncertain. Sequencing used peripheral blood, obtained in a trial of Ad26.COV2.S vaccine versus placebo. The receptor was derived from a person aged 18 to 59 who received the Ad26.COV2.S COVID-19 vaccine or a placebo. CDR3 sequence reads: CASSLAWPPSTDTQYF. CDR3 sequence (DNA): TGTGCCAGCAGCTTAGCGTGGCCACCTAGCACAGATACGCAGTATTTT. Complete variable domain (other parts from reference TRBV7-9 and TRBJ2-3): DTGVSQNPRHKITKRGQNVTFRCDPISEHNRLYWYRQTLGQGPEFLTYFQNEAQLEKSRLLSDRFSAERPKGSFSTLEIQRTEQGDSAMYLCASSLAWPPSTDTQYFGPGTRLTVL.